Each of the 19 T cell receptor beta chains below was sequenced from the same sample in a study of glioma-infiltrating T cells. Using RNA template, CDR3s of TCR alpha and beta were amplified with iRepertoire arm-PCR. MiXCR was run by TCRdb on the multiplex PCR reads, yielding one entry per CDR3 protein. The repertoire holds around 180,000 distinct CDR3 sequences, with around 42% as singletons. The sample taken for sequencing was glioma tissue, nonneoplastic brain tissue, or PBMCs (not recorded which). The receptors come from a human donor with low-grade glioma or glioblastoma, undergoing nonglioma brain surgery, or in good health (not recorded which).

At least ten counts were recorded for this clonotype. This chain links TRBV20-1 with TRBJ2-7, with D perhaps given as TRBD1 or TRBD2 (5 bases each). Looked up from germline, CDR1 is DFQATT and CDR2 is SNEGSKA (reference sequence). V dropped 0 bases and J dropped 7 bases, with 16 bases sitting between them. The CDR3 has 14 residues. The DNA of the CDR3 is TGCAGTGCTAGAGATCAGGGACCAGAGGGAGAGCAGTACTTC. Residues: CSARDQGPEGEQYF.

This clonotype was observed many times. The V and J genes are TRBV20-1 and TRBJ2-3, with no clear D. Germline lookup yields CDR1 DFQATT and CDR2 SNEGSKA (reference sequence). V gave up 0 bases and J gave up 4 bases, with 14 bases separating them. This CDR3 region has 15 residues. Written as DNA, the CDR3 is TGCAGTGCTAGAGATAACTGGTACACGGCAGATACGCAGTATTTT. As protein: CSARDNWYTADTQYF.

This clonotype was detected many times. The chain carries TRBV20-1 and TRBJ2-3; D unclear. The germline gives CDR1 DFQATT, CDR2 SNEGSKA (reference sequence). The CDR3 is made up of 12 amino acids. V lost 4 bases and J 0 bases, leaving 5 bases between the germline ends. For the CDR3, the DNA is TGCAGTGCTATACAGAGCACAGATACGCAGTATTTT. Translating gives CSAIQSTDTQYF.

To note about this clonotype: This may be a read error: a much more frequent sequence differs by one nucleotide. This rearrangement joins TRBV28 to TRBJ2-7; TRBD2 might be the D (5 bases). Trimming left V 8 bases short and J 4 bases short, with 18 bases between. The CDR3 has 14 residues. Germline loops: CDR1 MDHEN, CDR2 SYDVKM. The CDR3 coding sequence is TGTGCCAGCTCTACACTGAGGTGGAGGTACGAGCAGTACTTC. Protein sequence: CASSTLRWRYEQYF.

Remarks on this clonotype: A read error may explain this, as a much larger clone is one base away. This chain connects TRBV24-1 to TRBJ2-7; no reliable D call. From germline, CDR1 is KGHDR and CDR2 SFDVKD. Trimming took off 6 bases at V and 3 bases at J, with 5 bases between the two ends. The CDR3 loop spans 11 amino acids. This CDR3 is CATSYRYEQYF. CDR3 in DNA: TGTGCCACCAGTTACCGCTACGAGCAGTACTTC.

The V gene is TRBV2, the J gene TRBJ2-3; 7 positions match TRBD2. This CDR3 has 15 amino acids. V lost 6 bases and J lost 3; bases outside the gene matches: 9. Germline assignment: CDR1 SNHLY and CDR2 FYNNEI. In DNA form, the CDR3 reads TGTGCCAGCAGGATAGCGGGCCCTAGAACAGATACGCAGTATTTT. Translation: CASRIAGPRTDTQYF.

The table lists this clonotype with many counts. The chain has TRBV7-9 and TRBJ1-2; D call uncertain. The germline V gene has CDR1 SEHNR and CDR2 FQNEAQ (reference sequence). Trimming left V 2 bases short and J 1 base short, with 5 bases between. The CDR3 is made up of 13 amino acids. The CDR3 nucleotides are TGTGCCAGCAGCTTACTCATTAACTATGGCTACACCTTC. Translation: CASSLLINYGYTF.

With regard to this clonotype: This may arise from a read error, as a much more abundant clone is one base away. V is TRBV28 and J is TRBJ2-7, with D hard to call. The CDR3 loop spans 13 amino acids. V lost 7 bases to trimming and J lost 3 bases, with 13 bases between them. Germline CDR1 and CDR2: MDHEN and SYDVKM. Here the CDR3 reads CASTAGRNYEQYF. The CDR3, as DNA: TGTGCCAGCACCGCCGGTCGGAACTACGAGCAGTACTTC.

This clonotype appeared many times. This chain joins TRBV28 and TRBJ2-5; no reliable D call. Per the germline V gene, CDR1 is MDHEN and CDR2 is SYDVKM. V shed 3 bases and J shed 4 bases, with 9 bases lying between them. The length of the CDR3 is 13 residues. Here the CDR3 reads CASSFVSPETQYF. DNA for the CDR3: TGTGCCAGCAGTTTTGTGTCTCCAGAGACCCAGTACTTC. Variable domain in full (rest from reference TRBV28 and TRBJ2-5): DVKVTQSSRYLVKRTGEKVFLECVQDMDHENMFWYRQDPGLGLRLIYFSYDVKMKEKGDIPEGYSVSREKKERFSLILESASTNQTSMYLCASSFVSPETQYFGPGTRLLVL.

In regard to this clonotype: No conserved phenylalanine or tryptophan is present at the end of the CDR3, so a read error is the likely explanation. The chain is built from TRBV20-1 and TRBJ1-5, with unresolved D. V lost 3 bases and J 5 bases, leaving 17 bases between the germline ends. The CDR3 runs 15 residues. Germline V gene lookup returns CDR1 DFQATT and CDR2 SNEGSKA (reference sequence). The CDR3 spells CSASGPACHHQPQHS. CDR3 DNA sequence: TGCAGTGCTAGTGGACCGGCCTGCCACCATCAGCCCCAGCATTCT.

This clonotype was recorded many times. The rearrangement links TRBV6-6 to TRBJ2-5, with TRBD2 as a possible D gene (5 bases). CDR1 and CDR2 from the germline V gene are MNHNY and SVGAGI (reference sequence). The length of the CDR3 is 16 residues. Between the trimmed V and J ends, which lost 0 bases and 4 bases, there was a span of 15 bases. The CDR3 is CASSYSSPPEGETQYF. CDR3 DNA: TGTGCCAGCAGTTACTCGAGCCCCCCAGAGGGAGAGACCCAGTACTTC.

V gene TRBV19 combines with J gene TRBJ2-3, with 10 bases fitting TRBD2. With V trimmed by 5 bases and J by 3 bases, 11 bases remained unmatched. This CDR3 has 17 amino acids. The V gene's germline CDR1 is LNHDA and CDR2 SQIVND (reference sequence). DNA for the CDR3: TGTGCCAGTAGTGTGCACCTAGCGGGAGTTATGACAGATACGCAGTATTTT. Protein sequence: CASSVHLAGVMTDTQYF.

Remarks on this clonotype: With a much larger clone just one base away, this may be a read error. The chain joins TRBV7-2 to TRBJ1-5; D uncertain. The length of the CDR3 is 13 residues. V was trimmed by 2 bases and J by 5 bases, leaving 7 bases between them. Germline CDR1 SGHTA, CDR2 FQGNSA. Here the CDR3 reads CASSLSLDQPQHF. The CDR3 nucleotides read TGTGCCAGCAGCTTATCGCTTGATCAGCCCCAGCATTTT.

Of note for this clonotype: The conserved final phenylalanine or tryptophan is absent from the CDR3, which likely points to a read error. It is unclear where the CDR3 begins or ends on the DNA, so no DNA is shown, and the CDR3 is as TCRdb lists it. CDR3: CASSLYGQGSLGL. The chain employs TRBV12-3 or TRBV12-4 and TRBJ2-7; the table's D call TRBD1 went unverified against the DNA. The CDR3 comprises 13 residues, both ends counted.

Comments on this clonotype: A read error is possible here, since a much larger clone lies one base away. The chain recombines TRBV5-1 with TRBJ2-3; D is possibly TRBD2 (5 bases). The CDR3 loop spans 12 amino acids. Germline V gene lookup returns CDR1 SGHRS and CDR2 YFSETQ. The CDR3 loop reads CASSEDSDKQYF. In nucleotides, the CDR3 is TGCGCCAGCAGCGAGGACTCGGATAAGCAGTATTTT.

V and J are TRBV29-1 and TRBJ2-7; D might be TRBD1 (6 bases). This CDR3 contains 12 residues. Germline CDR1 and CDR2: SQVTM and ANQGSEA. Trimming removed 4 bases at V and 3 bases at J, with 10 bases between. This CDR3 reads CSVARQDYEQYF. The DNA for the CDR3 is TGCAGCGTTGCGCGACAGGACTACGAGCAGTACTTC.

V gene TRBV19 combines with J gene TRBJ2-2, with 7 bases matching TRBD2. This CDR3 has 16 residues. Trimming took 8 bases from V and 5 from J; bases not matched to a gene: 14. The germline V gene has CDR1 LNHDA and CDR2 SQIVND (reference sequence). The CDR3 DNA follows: TGTGCCAGTCGTCCGAAGCCGGGACTACCGACCGGGGAGCTGTTTTTT. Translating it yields CASRPKPGLPTGELFF.

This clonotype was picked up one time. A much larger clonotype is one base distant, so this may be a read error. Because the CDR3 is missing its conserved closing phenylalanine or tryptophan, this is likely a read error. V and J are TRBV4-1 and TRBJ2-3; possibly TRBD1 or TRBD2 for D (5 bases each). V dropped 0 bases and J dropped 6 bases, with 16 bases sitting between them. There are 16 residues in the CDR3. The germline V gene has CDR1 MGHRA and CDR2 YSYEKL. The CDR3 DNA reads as TGCGCCAGCAGCCAAGAGAGTAGAGGGGATCCGGATACGCAGTATTAT. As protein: CASSQESRGDPDTQYY.

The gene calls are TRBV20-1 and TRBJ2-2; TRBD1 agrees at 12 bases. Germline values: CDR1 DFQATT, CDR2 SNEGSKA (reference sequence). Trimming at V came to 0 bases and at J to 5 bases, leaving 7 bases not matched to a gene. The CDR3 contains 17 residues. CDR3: CSARDRGTGGGTGELFF. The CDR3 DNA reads TGCAGTGCTAGAGATCGAGGGACAGGGGGCGGAACCGGGGAGCTGTTTTTT.